This paragraph reports one T cell receptor beta chain. Per the study methods: It was from reference gene primer amplification that nucleated cell counts were estimated. TCRdb keeps only in-frame clones here, not all; method: immunoSEQ multiplex PCR. The D gene and trimming were derived from the DNA, and the V and J assignments and clone size from that table. The repertoire holds around 130,000 clones, around 86% seen once, with 5% to 6% in the top ten. The V gene end was trimmed by 4 bases and the J gene end by 2 bases; junction bases not matched to a gene: 7. The CDR3 has 16 residues. Germline V gene data show CDR1 as SGDLS and CDR2 as YYNGEE. The data were taken from a study of blood T cell repertoires in COVID-19. As for the study in general: The samples span acute and convalescent COVID-19 from the United States, Italy and Spain. Sample material is recorded as cDNA or gDNA derived from T cells, B-cell-depleted T cells, or PBMCs.

The V and J genes are TRBV9 and TRBJ2-2, with TRBD1 matching over 8 bases. The sequence came from a human donor in a cohort sampled during active COVID-19. Input material: peripheral blood. This CDR3 reads CASSFSDRVNTGELFF. As DNA, the CDR3 is TGTGCCAGCAGCTTTTCGGACAGGGTAAACACCGGGGAGCTGTTTTTT.